The present T cell receptor (beta chain) was sequenced within a study of blood T cell repertoires in COVID-19. For the study at large: Spain, Italy and the United States supplied samples that represented acute and convalescent COVID-19. Sources were T cells, B-cell-depleted T cells, or PBMCs; the material itself was cDNA or gDNA.

Germline V gene sequence: CDR1 SGHVS, CDR2 FQNEAQ. The CDR3 is 14 residues long. Trimming removed 0 bases at V and 5 bases at J, with 8 bases between. In the authors' workflow: Nucleated cell counts were estimated from reference gene primer amplification. Method: immunoSEQ multiplex PCR; TCRdb's copy keeps in-frame clones and lacks some. V and J calls plus clone size are reproduced from that table; the DNA served to infer D and trimming. The sample holds about 110,000 clones; more than 70% are singletons and the top ten take 4% to 5.5%. The sample consisted of peripheral blood. The origin of this receptor is a man between 65 and 85 years old with acute or convalescent COVID-19. The chain joins TRBV7-8 to TRBJ1-5; maybe TRBD1 (5 bases). CDR3 amino acids: CASSLASGDQPQHF. DNA for the CDR3: TGTGCCAGCAGCTTAGCTTCGGGGGATCAGCCCCAGCATTTT.